The clone carrying this TCR beta chain appeared many times. The antigen is not known. RNA served as the template for amplifying TCR beta CDR3 regions. HTBI primers served in a first-round RT-PCR, which a second-round multiplex PCR followed. MiXCR, run by TCRdb on the multiplex PCR reads, gives a single entry per CDR3 protein. The sample lists 35,000 to 45,000 distinct CDR3 sequences, roughly 50% seen once, with about 26% in the top ten. Germline CDR1 SGHRS, CDR2 YFSETQ. The CDR3 is 14 residues long. With 5 bases removed from V and 3 bases from J, the gap between germline ends came to 11 bases. The data belong to a study of Graves' ophthalmopathy and Graves' hyperthyroidism. Study findings and constraints: As the model predicted ophthalmopathy progression, it achieved a sensitivity of 70.59% and a specificity of about 72%.

Calling hyperthyroidism stable required that no ophthalmopathy show up within 18 months of follow-up. Excluded were patients with other autoimmune diseases, uncontrolled infections, pregnancy or lactation. The starting material, approximately 10 ml of fresh peripheral blood, provided the PBMCs. The sequencing input was peripheral blood. This TCR derives from an adult woman with stable Graves' hyperthyroidism. The V and J genes are TRBV5-1 and TRBJ2-2; weak D call: TRBD2 (5 bases). DNA for the CDR3: TGCGCCAGCAGGAGAGGGCAAGACACCGGGGAGCTGTTTTTT. It is translated as CASRRGQDTGELFF.